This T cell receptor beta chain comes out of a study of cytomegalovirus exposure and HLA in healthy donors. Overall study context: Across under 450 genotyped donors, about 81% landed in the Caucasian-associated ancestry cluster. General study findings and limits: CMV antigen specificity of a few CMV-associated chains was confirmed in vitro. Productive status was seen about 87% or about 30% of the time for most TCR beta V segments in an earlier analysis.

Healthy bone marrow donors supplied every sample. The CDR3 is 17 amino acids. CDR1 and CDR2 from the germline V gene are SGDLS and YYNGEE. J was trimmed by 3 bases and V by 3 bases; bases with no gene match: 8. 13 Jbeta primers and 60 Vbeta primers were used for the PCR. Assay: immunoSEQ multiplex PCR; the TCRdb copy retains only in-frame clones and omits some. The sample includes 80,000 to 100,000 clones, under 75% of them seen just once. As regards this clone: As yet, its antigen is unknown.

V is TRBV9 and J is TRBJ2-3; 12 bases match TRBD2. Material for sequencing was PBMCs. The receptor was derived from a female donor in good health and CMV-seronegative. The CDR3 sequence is CASSALTSGRLTDTQYF. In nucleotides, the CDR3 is TGTGCCAGCAGCGCCCTAACTAGCGGGAGGCTGACAGATACGCAGTATTTT. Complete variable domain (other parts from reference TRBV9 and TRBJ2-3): DSGVTQTPKHLITATGQRVTLRCSPRSGDLSVYWYQQSLDQGLQFLIQYYNGEERAKGNILERFSAQQFPDLHSELNLSSLELGDSALYFCASSALTSGRLTDTQYFGPGTRLTVL.